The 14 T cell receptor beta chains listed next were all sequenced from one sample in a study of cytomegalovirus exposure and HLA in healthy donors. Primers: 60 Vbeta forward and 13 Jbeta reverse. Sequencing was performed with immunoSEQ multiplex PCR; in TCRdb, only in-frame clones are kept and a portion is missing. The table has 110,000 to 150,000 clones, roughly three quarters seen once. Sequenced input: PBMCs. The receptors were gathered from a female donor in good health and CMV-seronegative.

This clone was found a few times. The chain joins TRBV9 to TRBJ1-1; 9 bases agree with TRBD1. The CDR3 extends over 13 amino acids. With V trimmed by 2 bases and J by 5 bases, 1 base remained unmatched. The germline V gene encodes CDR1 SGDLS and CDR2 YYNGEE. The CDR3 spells CASSVGTGTEAFF. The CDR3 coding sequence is TGTGCCAGCAGCGTTGGGACAGGGACTGAAGCTTTCTTT.

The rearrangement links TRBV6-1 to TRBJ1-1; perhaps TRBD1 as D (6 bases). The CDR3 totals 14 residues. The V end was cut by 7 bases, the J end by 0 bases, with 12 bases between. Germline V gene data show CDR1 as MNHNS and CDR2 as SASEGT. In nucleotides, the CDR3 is TGTGCCAGCAACGCTCAGGGGATGAACACTGAAGCTTTCTTT. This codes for CASNAQGMNTEAFF.

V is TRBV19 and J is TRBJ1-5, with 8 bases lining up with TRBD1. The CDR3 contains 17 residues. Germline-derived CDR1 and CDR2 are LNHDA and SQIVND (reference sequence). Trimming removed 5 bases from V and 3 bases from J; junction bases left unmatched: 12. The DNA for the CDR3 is TGTGCCAGTAGTGCCGGACAGGGCGGGGGCAACAATCAGCCCCAGCATTTT. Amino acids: CASSAGQGGGNNQPQHF.

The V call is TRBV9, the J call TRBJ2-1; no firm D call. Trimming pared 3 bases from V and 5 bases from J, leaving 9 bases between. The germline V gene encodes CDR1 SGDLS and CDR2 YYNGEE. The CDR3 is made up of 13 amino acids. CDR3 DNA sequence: TGTGCCAGCAGCGGGAGTGGTCACAATGAGCAGTTCTTC. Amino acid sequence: CASSGSGHNEQFF.

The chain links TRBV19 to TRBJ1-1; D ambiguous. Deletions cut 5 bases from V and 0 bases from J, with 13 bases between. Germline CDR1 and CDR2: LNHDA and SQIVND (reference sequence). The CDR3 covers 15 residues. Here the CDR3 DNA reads TGTGCCAGTAGTCTACTCGTTGCCATGAACACTGAAGCTTTCTTT. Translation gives CASSLLVAMNTEAFF.

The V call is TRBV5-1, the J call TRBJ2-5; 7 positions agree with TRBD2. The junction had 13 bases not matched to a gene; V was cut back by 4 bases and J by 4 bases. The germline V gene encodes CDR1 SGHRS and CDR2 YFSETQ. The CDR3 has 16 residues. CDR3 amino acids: CASSTQVQGEGETQYF. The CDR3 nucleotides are TGCGCCAGCAGCACGCAAGTCCAAGGGGAGGGAGAGACCCAGTACTTC.

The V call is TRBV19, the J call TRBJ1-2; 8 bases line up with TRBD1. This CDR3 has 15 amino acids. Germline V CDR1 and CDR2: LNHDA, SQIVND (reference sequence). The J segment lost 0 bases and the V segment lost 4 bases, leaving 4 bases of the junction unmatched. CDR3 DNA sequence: TGTGCCAGTAGTACTGGACAGGGATCTAACTATGGCTACACCTTC. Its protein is CASSTGQGSNYGYTF.

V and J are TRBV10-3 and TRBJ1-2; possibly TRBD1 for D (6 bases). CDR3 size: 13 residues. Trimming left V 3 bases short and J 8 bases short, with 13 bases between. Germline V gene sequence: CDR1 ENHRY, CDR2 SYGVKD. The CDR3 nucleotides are TGTGCCATCAGTGACAGGGGATTCGGGGGCTACACCTTC. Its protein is CAISDRGFGGYTF.

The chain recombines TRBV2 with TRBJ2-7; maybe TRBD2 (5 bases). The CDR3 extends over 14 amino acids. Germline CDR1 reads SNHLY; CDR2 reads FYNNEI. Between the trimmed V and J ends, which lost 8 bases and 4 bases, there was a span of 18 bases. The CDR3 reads CASSWTFFKYEQYF. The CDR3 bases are TGTGCCAGCTCTTGGACTTTTTTTAAATACGAGCAGTACTTC.

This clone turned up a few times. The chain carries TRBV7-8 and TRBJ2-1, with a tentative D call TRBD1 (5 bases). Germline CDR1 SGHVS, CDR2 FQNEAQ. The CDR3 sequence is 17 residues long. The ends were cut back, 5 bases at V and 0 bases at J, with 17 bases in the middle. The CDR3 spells CASSPRTLSFSYNEQFF. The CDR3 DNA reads TGTGCCAGCAGCCCACGGACACTATCTTTCTCCTACAATGAGCAGTTCTTC.

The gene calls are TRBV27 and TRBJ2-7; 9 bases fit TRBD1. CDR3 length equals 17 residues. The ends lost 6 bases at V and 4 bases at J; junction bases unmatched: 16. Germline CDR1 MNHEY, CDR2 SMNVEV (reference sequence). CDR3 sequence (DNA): TGTGCCAGCAGCCACAAATTCACCGGGACAGGGCTGTACGAGCAGTACTTC. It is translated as CASSHKFTGTGLYEQYF.

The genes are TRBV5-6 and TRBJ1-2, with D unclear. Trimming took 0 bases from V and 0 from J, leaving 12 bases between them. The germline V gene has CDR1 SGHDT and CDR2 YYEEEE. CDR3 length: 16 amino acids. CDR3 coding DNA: TGTGCCAGCAGCTTGGTAACAGAACTTTCTAACTATGGCTACACCTTC. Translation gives CASSLVTELSNYGYTF.

The CDR3 here is CSVEASGFTDTQYF. The CDR3 nucleotides are TGCAGCGTTGAGGCTAGCGGATTCACAGATACGCAGTATTTT. The rearrangement joins TRBV29-1 to TRBJ2-3; TRBD2 matches at 7 bases. The trim removed 3 bases at V and 2 bases at J, leaving 5 bases unmatched. The CDR3 has 14 residues. The germline CDR1 and CDR2 sequences are SQVTM and ANQGSEA.

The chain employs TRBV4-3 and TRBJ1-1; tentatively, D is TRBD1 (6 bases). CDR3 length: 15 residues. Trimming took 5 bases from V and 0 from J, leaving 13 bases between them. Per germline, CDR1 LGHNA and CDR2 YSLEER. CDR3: CASSWTVALNTEAFF. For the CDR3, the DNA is TGCGCCAGCAGCTGGACAGTTGCTTTGAACACTGAAGCTTTCTTT.